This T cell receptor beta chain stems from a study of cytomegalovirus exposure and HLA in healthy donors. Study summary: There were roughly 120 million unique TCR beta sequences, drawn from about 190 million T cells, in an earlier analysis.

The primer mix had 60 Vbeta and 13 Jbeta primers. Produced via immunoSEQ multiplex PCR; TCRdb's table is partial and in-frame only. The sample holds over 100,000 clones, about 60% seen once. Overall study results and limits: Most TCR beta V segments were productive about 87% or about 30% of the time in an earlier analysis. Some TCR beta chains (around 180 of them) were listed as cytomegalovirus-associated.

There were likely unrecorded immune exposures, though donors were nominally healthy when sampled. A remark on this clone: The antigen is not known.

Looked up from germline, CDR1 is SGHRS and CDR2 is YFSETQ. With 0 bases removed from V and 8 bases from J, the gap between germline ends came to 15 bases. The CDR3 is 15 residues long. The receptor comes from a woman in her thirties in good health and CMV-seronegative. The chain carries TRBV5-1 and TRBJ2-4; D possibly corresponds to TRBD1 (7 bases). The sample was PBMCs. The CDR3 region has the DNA TGCGCCAGCAGCTTGGAGGTGGGCAGGGGGGACATTCAGTACTTC. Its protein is CASSLEVGRGDIQYF. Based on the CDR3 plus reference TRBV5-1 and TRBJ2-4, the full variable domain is KAGVTQTPRYLIKTRGQQVTLSCSPISGHRSVSWYQQTPGQGLQFLFEYFSETQRNKGNFPGRFSGRQFSNSRSEMNVSTLELGDSALYLCASSLEVGRGDIQYFGAGTRLSVL.